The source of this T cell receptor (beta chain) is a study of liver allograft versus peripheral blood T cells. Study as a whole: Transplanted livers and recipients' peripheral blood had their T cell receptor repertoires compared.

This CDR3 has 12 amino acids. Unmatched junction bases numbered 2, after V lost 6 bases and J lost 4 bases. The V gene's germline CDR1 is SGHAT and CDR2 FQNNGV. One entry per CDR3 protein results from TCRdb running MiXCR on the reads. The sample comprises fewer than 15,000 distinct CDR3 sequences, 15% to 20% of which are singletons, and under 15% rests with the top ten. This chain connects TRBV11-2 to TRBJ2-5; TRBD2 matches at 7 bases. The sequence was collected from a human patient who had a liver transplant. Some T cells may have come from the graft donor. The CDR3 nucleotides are TGTGCCAGCAGTGGGAGGGGAGAGACCCAGTACTTC. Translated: CASSGRGETQYF.